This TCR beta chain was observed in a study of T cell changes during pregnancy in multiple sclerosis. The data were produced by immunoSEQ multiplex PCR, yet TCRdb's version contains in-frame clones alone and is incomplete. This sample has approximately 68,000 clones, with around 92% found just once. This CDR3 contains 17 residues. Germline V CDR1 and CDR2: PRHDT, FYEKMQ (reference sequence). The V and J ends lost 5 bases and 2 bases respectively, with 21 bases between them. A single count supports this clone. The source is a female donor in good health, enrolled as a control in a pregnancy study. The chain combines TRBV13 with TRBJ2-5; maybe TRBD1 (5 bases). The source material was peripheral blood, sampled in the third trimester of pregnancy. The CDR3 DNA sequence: TGTGCCAGCAGCCCAAGGGGCAGGGATTTCCCACAAGAGACCCAGTACTTC. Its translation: CASSPRGRDFPQETQYF.